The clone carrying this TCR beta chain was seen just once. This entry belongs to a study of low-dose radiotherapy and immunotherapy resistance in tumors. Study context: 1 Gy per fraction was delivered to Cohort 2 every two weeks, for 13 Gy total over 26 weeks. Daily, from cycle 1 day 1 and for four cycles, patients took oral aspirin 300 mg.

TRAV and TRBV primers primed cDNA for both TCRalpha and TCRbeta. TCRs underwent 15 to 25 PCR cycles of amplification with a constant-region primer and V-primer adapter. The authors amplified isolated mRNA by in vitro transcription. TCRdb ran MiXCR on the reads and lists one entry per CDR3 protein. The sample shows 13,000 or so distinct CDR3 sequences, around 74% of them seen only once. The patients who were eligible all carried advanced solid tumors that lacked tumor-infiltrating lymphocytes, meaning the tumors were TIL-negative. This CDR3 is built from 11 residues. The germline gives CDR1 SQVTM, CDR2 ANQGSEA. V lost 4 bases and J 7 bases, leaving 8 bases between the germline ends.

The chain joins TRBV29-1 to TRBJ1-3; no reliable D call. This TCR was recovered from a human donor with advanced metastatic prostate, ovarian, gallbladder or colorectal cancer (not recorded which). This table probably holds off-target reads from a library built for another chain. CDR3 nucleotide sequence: TGCAGCGTTGGAGTTGGTAACACCATATATTTT. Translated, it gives CSVGVGNTIYF.